The next 13 T cell receptor beta chains were all read from a single sample in a study of CD8 T cells in ankylosing spondylitis. TCRdb ran MiXCR on the 5' RACE reads and lists one entry per CDR3 protein. This sample has around 770,000 distinct CDR3 sequences, with 10% to 15% found just once. Their specific antigens are unknown. Findings and caveats of the study: About 8 highly homologous variants made up a TCR beta motif, and this motif appeared characteristic of ankylosing spondylitis blood.

Sequenced: blood, either unsorted or a sorted T cell fraction (not recorded which). These TCRs come from a male donor with ankylosing spondylitis.

This clonotype showed up just a few times. The V gene is TRBV9, the J gene TRBJ2-7, with D maybe TRBD1 (6 bases). CDR3 length: 15 residues. V lost 5 bases, J lost 4 bases, and 19 bases lay in between. Per germline, CDR1 SGDLS and CDR2 YYNGEE. CDR3 region: CASSRRGGTPYEQYF. The DNA of the CDR3 is TGTGCCAGCAGTCGTCGAGGGGGAACCCCTTACGAGCAGTACTTC.

The J gene is TRBJ1-1, the V gene TRBV6-6; D uncertain. Germline assignment: CDR1 MNHNY and CDR2 SVGAGI (reference sequence). Trimming took 6 bases from V and 11 from J, leaving 13 bases between them. CDR3 length: 11 amino acids. CDR3 nucleotide sequence: TGTGCCAGCAGACGCGGCCTCGCGGCTTTCTTT. Protein: CASRRGLAAFF.

At least ten counts were recorded for this clonotype. The V call is TRBV20-1, the J call TRBJ2-5; D remains unclear. The germline V gene has CDR1 DFQATT and CDR2 SNEGSKA (reference sequence). V gave up 4 bases and J gave up 4 bases, with 4 bases separating them. CDR3 length: 10 amino acids. Written as DNA, the CDR3 is TGCAGTGCTACTGGAGAGACCCAGTACTTC. Its protein is CSATGETQYF.

This clonotype was detected ten times or more. This chain uses TRBV6-2 or TRBV6-3 with TRBJ2-3, with 11 positions matching TRBD2. The germline CDR1 and CDR2 sequences are MNHEY and SVGEGT. This CDR3 comprises 16 residues. The trim removed 8 bases at V and 4 bases at J, leaving 11 bases unmatched. The CDR3 bases are TGTGCCAGCCAGACTAGCGGGAAAGGTTTCGCAGATACGCAGTATTTT. It translates to CASQTSGKGFADTQYF.

The V and J genes are TRBV5-7 and TRBJ2-5, with D unresolved. TRBV5-7 is placed among ORFs of uncertain function. CDR3 length equals 13 residues. Trimming stripped 4 bases from V and 7 bases from J, with 14 bases between. The CDR3 DNA is TGTGCCAGCAGCCCCGGGCTCCTACCGACCCAGTACTTC. Its protein product is CASSPGLLPTQYF.

The chain carries TRBV10-3 and TRBJ2-2; tentatively, D is TRBD1 or TRBD2 (5 bases each). With 7 bases removed from V and 7 bases from J, the gap between germline ends came to 10 bases. Germline V gives CDR1 ENHRY, CDR2 SYGVKD. The CDR3 consists of 12 residues. The CDR3, as DNA: TGTGCCATCAACGGGGCCAGCGGGGAGCTGTTTTTT. Translating it yields CAINGASGELFF.

Here the CDR3 DNA reads TGTGCCACCAGTGATTTGCCGGGACTCTCTTACAATGAGCAGTTCTTC. This gives the protein CATSDLPGLSYNEQFF. This chain uses TRBV24-1 with TRBJ2-1; weak D call: TRBD2 (6 bases). The germline V gene encodes CDR1 KGHDR and CDR2 SFDVKD. Trimming left V 0 bases short and J 4 bases short, with 12 bases between. This CDR3 has 16 amino acids.

This clonotype was seen a handful of times. This rearrangement joins TRBV27 to TRBJ1-3; D remains unclear. The ends were cut back, 6 bases at V and 4 bases at J, with 10 bases in the middle. Germline loops: CDR1 MNHEY, CDR2 SMNVEV (reference sequence). This CDR3 region has 13 residues. DNA for the CDR3: TGTGCCAGCAGATATTCAGGAGGAAACACCATATATTTT. Protein product: CASRYSGGNTIYF.

The J gene is TRBJ2-1, the V gene TRBV6-5; the match to TRBD1 covers 8 bases. This CDR3 is built from 17 residues. Losses at the gene ends were 0 bases for V and 7 bases for J; bases not matched to a gene: 11. Germline CDR1 reads MNHEY; CDR2 reads SVGAGI. This CDR3 reads CASSYSTMGQAMNEQFF. The CDR3 DNA reads TGTGCCAGCAGTTACTCTACAATGGGACAGGCGATGAATGAGCAGTTCTTC.

This clonotype was picked up a small number of times. The V call is TRBV6-5, the J call TRBJ1-2, with D uncertain. Germline assignment: CDR1 MNHEY and CDR2 SVGAGI. The V gene lost 2 bases and the J gene lost 6 bases, with 13 bases spanning the gap. The CDR3 extends over 14 amino acids. The CDR3 protein is CASSYPKAVDGYTF. The CDR3 nucleotides are TGTGCCAGCAGTTACCCGAAGGCGGTGGATGGCTACACCTTC.

The chain recombines TRBV5-5 with TRBJ2-1; TRBD2 matches 10 bases. This CDR3 has 15 amino acids. Germline V gene lookup returns CDR1 SGHKS and CDR2 YYEKEE (reference sequence). The trim removed 4 bases at V and 3 bases at J, leaving 4 bases unmatched. The CDR3 region is CASSTAGGGYNEQFF. The CDR3 nucleotides are TGTGCCAGCAGCACAGCGGGAGGGGGCTACAATGAGCAGTTCTTC.

This clonotype has just a few counts. This chain links TRBV10-3 with TRBJ1-4; no clear D gene. Germline V gene data show CDR1 as ENHRY and CDR2 as SYGVKD. Deletions cut 1 base from V and 0 bases from J, with 9 bases between. This CDR3 has 16 residues. The CDR3 protein is CAISEFARATNEKLFF. CDR3 DNA: TGTGCCATCAGTGAGTTCGCACGGGCAACTAATGAAAAACTGTTTTTT.

The sample holds a few counts of this clonotype. The CDR3, as DNA: TGTGCCAGCAGTTTAAGGCCGTCGGGCGAGCAGTACTTC. Translating gives CASSLRPSGEQYF. The gene calls are TRBV28 and TRBJ2-7; D remains ambiguous. Trimming removed 2 bases from V and 6 bases from J, with 11 bases in between. Germline loops: CDR1 MDHEN, CDR2 SYDVKM. This CDR3 is built from 13 residues.